The 20 T cell receptor beta chains presented below share a single source sample, sequenced in a study of T cell responses to AZD1222 COVID-19 vaccine. Assay used: immunoSEQ multiplex PCR; TCRdb lists only in-frame clones, some missing. Of 120,000 or so clones listed, less than 90% are singletons. The specimen comprised peripheral blood, sampled on day 0 of AZD1222 vaccination. All receptors derive from an adult in good health.

The chain carries TRBV4-1 and TRBJ1-2; the D is unclear. This CDR3 has 13 amino acids. Trimming shortened V by 4 bases and J by 8 bases, and 14 bases separated the two germline ends. Germline CDR1 MGHRA, CDR2 YSYEKL. CDR3 in DNA: TGCGCCAGCAGCCCCCCCGCCGGGAGCGGCTACACCTTC. Its protein product is CASSPPAGSGYTF.

This chain uses TRBV6-5 with TRBJ1-5; D remains unclear. The CDR3 runs 14 residues. Looked up from germline, CDR1 is MNHEY and CDR2 is SVGAGI. Trimming took off 7 bases at V and 0 bases at J, with 10 bases between the two ends. The chain's CDR3 is CASKAGYSNQPQHF. The CDR3 region has the DNA TGTGCCAGCAAGGCAGGTTATAGCAATCAGCCCCAGCATTTT.

The chain joins TRBV30 to TRBJ1-2; D perhaps matches TRBD1 (6 bases). The CDR3 has 12 residues. In germline, CDR1 is GTSNPN, CDR2 SVGIG (reference sequence). With 5 bases removed from V and 9 bases from J, the gap between germline ends came to 16 bases. Here the CDR3 reads CAWSGTFGRYTF. The CDR3 DNA reads TGTGCCTGGTCCGGGACATTCGGTCGCTACACCTTC.

This chain joins TRBV19 and TRBJ1-2, with 9 bases aligning to TRBD1. Trimming cost V 7 bases and J 8 bases; bases outside gene matches: 14. The germline CDR1 and CDR2 sequences are LNHDA and SQIVND (reference sequence). The CDR3 sequence is 15 residues long. CDR3 bases: TGTGCCAGTACCGCCGCCGGGACAGGGCCAGGGGGCTACACCTTC. Translation gives CASTAAGTGPGGYTF. Looking up the rest from reference TRBV19 and TRBJ1-2 gives the full variable domain: DGGITQSPKYLFRKEGQNVTLSCEQNLNHDAMYWYRQDPGQGLRLIYYSQIVNDFQKGDIAEGYSVSREKKESFPLTVTSAQKNPTAFYLCASTAAGTGPGGYTFGSGTRLTVV.

V is TRBV2 and J is TRBJ2-7, with a weak D call TRBD1 (6 bases). The CDR3 loop spans 13 amino acids. Looked up from germline, CDR1 is SNHLY and CDR2 is FYNNEI. The V and J ends lost 4 bases and 7 bases respectively, with 14 bases between them. CDR3 nucleotide sequence: TGTGCCAGCAGTGCAGGGGATGCTGGTGAGCAGTACTTC. It translates to CASSAGDAGEQYF.

This clone was picked up one time. The rearrangement links TRBV7-2 to TRBJ1-5; D might be TRBD1 (5 bases). Germline CDR1 and CDR2: SGHTA and FQGNSA. Trimming cost V 3 bases and J 1 base, with 7 bases left between them. The CDR3 loop spans 14 amino acids. CDR3 region: CASSFSGSNQPQHF. CDR3 DNA sequence: TGTGCCAGCAGCTTCTCAGGGAGCAATCAGCCCCAGCATTTT.

The chain is built from TRBV5-1 and TRBJ1-2, with D perhaps TRBD1 (5 bases). V was shortened by 3 bases and J by 6 bases, with 15 bases between the two germline ends. The CDR3 loop spans 14 amino acids. CDR1 SGHRS and CDR2 YFSETQ come from the germline V gene. The chain's CDR3 is CASSSNQLGHGYTF. CDR3 sequence (DNA): TGCGCCAGCAGCTCAAACCAGTTGGGACATGGCTACACCTTC.

The V and J genes are TRBV6-5 and TRBJ1-5; 11 bases line up with TRBD1. The CDR3 is made up of 15 amino acids. V shed 4 bases and J 7 bases; nucleotides not matched to a gene: 6. Germline assignment: CDR1 MNHEY and CDR2 SVGAGI. The CDR3 is CASSSGQGATQPQHF. The CDR3 DNA sequence: TGTGCCAGCAGTTCCGGACAGGGGGCGACCCAGCCCCAGCATTTT.

This clone is a singleton in its sample. The chain combines TRBV29-1 with TRBJ1-1, with 8 bases that match TRBD1. Germline V gene lookup returns CDR1 SQVTM and CDR2 ANQGSEA. J was trimmed by 1 base and V by 6 bases; bases with no gene match: 4. This CDR3 spans 13 amino acids. The CDR3 DNA is TGCAGCGTCGCAGACAGGGGGAACACTGAAGCTTTCTTT. Amino acid sequence: CSVADRGNTEAFF.

The count of this clone is one. The rearrangement uses TRBV7-2 and TRBJ1-1, with no clear D. CDR1 and CDR2 (germline): SGHTA, FQGNSA. The CDR3 totals 11 residues. V was shortened by 1 base and J by 12 bases, with 9 bases between the two germline ends. This chain's CDR3 is CASSLGSGTFF. Written as DNA, the CDR3 is TGTGCCAGCAGCTTAGGGTCAGGAACTTTCTTT.

This clone has just one count. The rearrangement joins TRBV7-9 to TRBJ2-2, with TRBD2 matching over 13 bases. Germline V gene data show CDR1 as SEHNR and CDR2 as FQNEAQ (reference sequence). This CDR3 has 17 residues. V lost 5 bases, J lost 5 bases, and 8 bases stayed unmatched. The CDR3 region has the DNA TGTGCCAGCAGCCTATGGACTAGCGGGAGTAAGACCGGGGAGCTGTTTTTT. Translating gives CASSLWTSGSKTGELFF.

This chain connects TRBV7-9 to TRBJ2-7, with a tentative D call TRBD1 (5 bases). Trimming stripped 10 bases from V and 1 base from J, with 20 bases between. CDR3 length equals 15 residues. CDR1 is SEHNR and CDR2 is FQNEAQ in the germline V gene (reference sequence). CDR3 protein: CAIRALAAFSYEQYF. In DNA form, the CDR3 reads TGTGCCATCAGGGCCTTAGCTGCGTTTTCCTACGAGCAGTACTTC.

This chain links TRBV29-1 with TRBJ1-2, with 8 bases matching TRBD1. The V gene end was trimmed by 2 bases and the J gene end by 5 bases; junction bases not matched to a gene: 1. The CDR3 totals 12 residues. Germline CDR1 SQVTM, CDR2 ANQGSEA. The chain's CDR3 is CSVEQGAYGYTF. The CDR3 DNA follows: TGCAGCGTTGAACAGGGGGCTTATGGCTACACCTTC.

The chain is built from TRBV2 and TRBJ1-1, with no clear D. The CDR3 sequence is 13 residues long. Trimming took 6 bases from V and 6 from J, leaving 14 bases between them. Germline V gene data show CDR1 as SNHLY and CDR2 as FYNNEI. The CDR3 reads CASSPNSGPEAFF. The DNA for the CDR3 is TGTGCCAGCAGCCCAAACTCGGGTCCTGAAGCTTTCTTT.

J is TRBJ1-6 and V is TRBV6-1; 9 bases match TRBD1. With V trimmed by 4 bases and J by 7 bases, 8 bases remained unmatched. CDR3 size: 16 residues. CDR1 and CDR2 from the germline V gene are MNHNS and SASEGT. The CDR3 DNA sequence: TGTGCCAGCAGTGCACAGGGGACAGGGTTGAATTCACCCCTCCACTTT. This sequence encodes CASSAQGTGLNSPLHF.

The chain is built from TRBV29-1 and TRBJ2-1; D may correspond to TRBD1 or TRBD2 (5 bases each). Germline V gene data show CDR1 as SQVTM and CDR2 as ANQGSEA. V lost 0 bases and J 6 bases, leaving 12 bases between the germline ends. The CDR3 contains 14 residues. This chain's CDR3 is CSVEDLSRGNEQFF. In DNA form, the CDR3 reads TGCAGCGTTGAAGATCTTTCGAGGGGCAATGAGCAGTTCTTC.

The chain combines TRBV30 with TRBJ2-3; 9 positions match TRBD2. In germline, CDR1 is GTSNPN, CDR2 SVGIG (reference sequence). This CDR3 is 16 amino acids long. Losses at the gene ends were 0 bases for V and 5 bases for J; bases not matched to a gene: 9. The CDR3 region has the DNA TGTGCCTGGAGTGTTTCCCTAGCGGGGACGCAAGATACGCAGTATTTT. Translation gives CAWSVSLAGTQDTQYF.

The chain links TRBV5-1 to TRBJ2-7; TRBD1 matches at 9 bases. CDR1 and CDR2 from the germline V gene are SGHRS and YFSETQ. CDR3 length: 15 residues. Losses at the gene ends were 4 bases for V and 3 bases for J; bases not matched to a gene: 8. CDR3 in DNA: TGCGCCAGCAGCCCCCATGGGACAGGGAGCTACGAGCAGTACTTC. The encoded protein is CASSPHGTGSYEQYF.

V usage is TRBV6-5 and J usage is TRBJ1-2; D is perhaps TRBD1 (6 bases). Germline V lookup: CDR1 MNHEY, CDR2 SVGAGI. The CDR3 contains 14 residues. V lost 2 bases, J lost 8 bases, and 15 bases lay in between. CDR3 loop: CASSYGGARRGYTF. As DNA, the CDR3 is TGTGCCAGCAGTTACGGGGGGGCTCGTCGAGGCTACACCTTC.

In the case of this clone: The same CDR3 is also encoded by other DNA sequences in this sample. The V gene is TRBV10-3, the J gene TRBJ1-3, with a possible D match to TRBD1 (6 bases). Between the trimmed V and J ends, which lost 3 bases and 4 bases, there was a span of 13 bases. The V gene's germline CDR1 is ENHRY and CDR2 SYGVKD. The CDR3 has 15 residues. The CDR3 reads CAISDRGNSGNTIYF. Here the CDR3 DNA reads TGTGCCATCAGTGATAGGGGGAATTCGGGAAACACCATATATTTT.